These T cell receptor beta chains were read from a single sample in a study of Ad26.COV2.S vaccination and SARS-CoV-2 variants. The table came from immunoSEQ multiplex PCR; TCRdb's copy has only in-frame clones and leaves some out. The table lists more than 300,000 clones, about 86% of them singletons. The sample was peripheral blood, taken in a trial of Ad26.COV2.S vaccine versus placebo. These TCRs come from a person aged 18 to 59 who received the Ad26.COV2.S COVID-19 vaccine or a placebo. Both conserved end residues are part of each CDR3. Each record gives: D gene, clone size, V gene, J gene, CDR3 length, CDR3 protein, CDR3 DNA. The D gene is left open where the match is weak. Rows give clone size only sometimes, using once, few, many, or a class for an expanded clone.

D gene: NA
clone size: NA
V gene: TRBV5-1
J gene: TRBJ1-4
CDR3 length: 16
CDR3 protein: CASSNRMDGGNEKLFF
CDR3 DNA: TGCGCCAGCAGCAATCGAATGGACGGCGGTAATGAAAAACTGTTTTTT

D gene: TRBD1
clone size: once
V gene: TRBV18
J gene: TRBJ2-2
CDR3 length: 16
CDR3 protein: CASSRGQGSNTGELFF
CDR3 DNA: TGTGCCAGCTCACGTGGACAGGGATCGAACACCGGGGAGCTGTTTTTT

D gene: TRBD2
clone size: NA
V gene: TRBV18
J gene: TRBJ2-3
CDR3 length: 17
CDR3 protein: CASSPRIRAGVTDTQYF
CDR3 DNA: TGTGCCAGCTCACCACGGATCCGAGCGGGGGTCACAGATACGCAGTATTTT

D gene: TRBD2
clone size: NA
V gene: TRBV4-2
J gene: TRBJ2-3
CDR3 length: 15
CDR3 protein: CASSPAGVYTDTQYF
CDR3 DNA: TGTGCCAGCAGCCCGGCGGGGGTGTACACAGATACGCAGTATTTT

D gene: TRBD1
clone size: NA
V gene: TRBV15
J gene: TRBJ1-5
CDR3 length: 15
CDR3 protein: CATSRVRGSNQPQHF
CDR3 DNA: TGTGCCACCAGCAGAGTCAGGGGGTCTAATCAGCCCCAGCATTTT

D gene: TRBD1
clone size: once
V gene: TRBV5-8
J gene: TRBJ2-7
CDR3 length: 17
CDR3 protein: CASSISPGTGGNYEQYF
CDR3 DNA: TGTGCCAGCAGTATCTCCCCCGGGACAGGGGGAAACTACGAGCAGTACTTC

D gene: NA
clone size: NA
V gene: TRBV7-2
J gene: TRBJ2-7
CDR3 length: 16
CDR3 protein: CASSLAGAGESLMKYF
CDR3 DNA: TGTGCCAGCAGCTTAGCGGGGGCAGGGGAGAGCCTAATGAAGTACTTC

D gene: NA
clone size: NA
V gene: TRBV30
J gene: TRBJ1-1
CDR3 length: 14
CDR3 protein: CAWSPGGKNWFAFF
CDR3 DNA: TGTGCCTGGAGTCCGGGCGGGAAGAACTGGTTCGCTTTCTTT

D gene: NA
clone size: NA
V gene: TRBV5-1
J gene: TRBJ2-3
CDR3 length: 17
CDR3 protein: CASSIGNRDMSTDTQYF
CDR3 DNA: TGCGCCAGCAGCATTGGGAACAGGGATATGAGCACAGATACGCAGTATTTT

D gene: TRBD1
clone size: NA
V gene: TRBV6-6
J gene: TRBJ1-2
CDR3 length: 15
CDR3 protein: CASSWTGGDQRGYTF
CDR3 DNA: TGTGCCAGCAGTTGGACAGGGGGCGACCAGCGTGGCTACACCTTC

D gene: NA
clone size: NA
V gene: TRBV7-9
J gene: TRBJ1-1
CDR3 length: 18
CDR3 protein: CASSPNIRRSASNTEAFF
CDR3 DNA: TGTGCCAGCAGCCCGAACATACGTAGGTCAGCTTCGAACACTGAAGCTTTCTTT

D gene: NA
clone size: NA
V gene: TRBV28
J gene: TRBJ1-1
CDR3 length: 17
CDR3 protein: CASSLGGAVFMNTEAFF
CDR3 DNA: TGTGCCAGCAGTTTGGGGGGGGCAGTCTTCATGAACACTGAAGCTTTCTTT

D gene: NA
clone size: NA
V gene: TRBV27
J gene: TRBJ1-2
CDR3 length: 14
CDR3 protein: CASRGLGSLYGYTF
CDR3 DNA: TGTGCCAGCAGGGGTTTGGGCAGCCTATATGGCTACACCTTC

D gene: NA
clone size: NA
V gene: TRBV9
J gene: TRBJ1-4
CDR3 length: 12
CDR3 protein: CASSVEGGRLFF
CDR3 DNA: TGTGCCAGCAGCGTAGAAGGAGGTAGACTGTTTTTT

D gene: TRBD2
clone size: NA
V gene: TRBV30
J gene: TRBJ2-1
CDR3 length: 14
CDR3 protein: CAWSVGRAYNEQFF
CDR3 DNA: TGTGCCTGGAGTGTGGGGAGGGCCTACAATGAGCAGTTCTTC

D gene: NA
clone size: few
V gene: TRBV4-3
J gene: TRBJ2-7
CDR3 length: 15
CDR3 protein: CASSQDVSRGVEQYF
CDR3 DNA: TGCGCCAGCAGCCAAGATGTGTCCAGGGGCGTTGAGCAGTACTTC

D gene: NA
clone size: NA
V gene: TRBV5-1
J gene: TRBJ2-5
CDR3 length: 13
CDR3 protein: CASSFPGEETQYF
CDR3 DNA: TGCGCCAGCAGCTTCCCAGGGGAAGAGACCCAGTACTTC

D gene: NA
clone size: NA
V gene: TRBV21-1
J gene: TRBJ2-7
CDR3 length: 14
CDR3 protein: CASSKAGGLYEQYF
CDR3 DNA: TGTGCCAGCAGCAAAGCCGGGGGACTCTACGAGCAGTACTTC

D gene: NA
clone size: NA
V gene: TRBV30
J gene: TRBJ1-1
CDR3 length: 15
CDR3 protein: CAWGGTFQGNTEAFF
CDR3 DNA: TGTGCCTGGGGTGGAACCTTCCAAGGGAACACTGAAGCTTTCTTT

D gene: TRBD1
clone size: NA
V gene: TRBV7-2
J gene: TRBJ1-5
CDR3 length: 13
CDR3 protein: CASSRTGGQPQHF
CDR3 DNA: TGTGCCAGCAGCCGTACAGGGGGTCAGCCCCAGCATTTT

D gene: TRBD1
clone size: NA
V gene: TRBV7-2
J gene: TRBJ2-1
CDR3 length: 15
CDR3 protein: CASSQQGNTYNEQFF
CDR3 DNA: TGTGCCAGCAGCCAACAGGGGAATACCTACAATGAGCAGTTCTTC

D gene: TRBD1
clone size: NA
V gene: TRBV19
J gene: TRBJ2-4
CDR3 length: 14
CDR3 protein: CASRYQGAWDIQYF
CDR3 DNA: TGTGCCAGTAGATATCAGGGGGCGTGGGACATTCAGTACTTC

D gene: TRBD2
clone size: NA
V gene: TRBV4-3
J gene: TRBJ2-5
CDR3 length: 17
CDR3 protein: CASSQAYAGTSEETQYF
CDR3 DNA: TGCGCCAGCAGCCAAGCCTACGCAGGGACTAGCGAAGAGACCCAGTACTTC

D gene: NA
clone size: once
V gene: TRBV25-1
J gene: TRBJ2-5
CDR3 length: 14
CDR3 protein: CASSEFAGSETQYF
CDR3 DNA: TGTGCCAGCAGTGAATTTGCAGGGTCGGAGACCCAGTACTTC

D gene: NA
clone size: NA
V gene: TRBV7-2
J gene: TRBJ1-5
CDR3 length: 14
CDR3 protein: CASSGGGSNQPQHF
CDR3 DNA: TGTGCCAGCAGCGGGGGGGGCAGTAATCAGCCCCAGCATTTT

D gene: NA
clone size: NA
V gene: TRBV30
J gene: TRBJ1-1
CDR3 length: 13
CDR3 protein: CAWSKGRQVQAFF
CDR3 DNA: TGTGCCTGGAGTAAGGGGCGGCAGGTGCAAGCTTTCTTT

D gene: NA
clone size: NA
V gene: TRBV9
J gene: TRBJ2-3
CDR3 length: 13
CDR3 protein: CASSPAATDTQYF
CDR3 DNA: TGTGCCAGCAGCCCCGCCGCCACAGATACGCAGTATTTT

D gene: NA
clone size: NA
V gene: TRBV11-1
J gene: TRBJ1-2
CDR3 length: 15
CDR3 protein: CASSPWDTRVSGYTF
CDR3 DNA: TGTGCCAGCAGCCCTTGGGACACCCGAGTAAGTGGCTACACCTTC

D gene: NA
clone size: few
V gene: TRBV11-2
J gene: TRBJ2-7
CDR3 length: 15
CDR3 protein: CASSLERIVSYEQYF
CDR3 DNA: TGTGCCAGCAGCTTAGAACGTATAGTTTCCTACGAGCAGTACTTC

D gene: NA
clone size: once
V gene: TRBV23-1
J gene: TRBJ1-2
CDR3 length: 11
CDR3 protein: CASSQRSGYTF
CDR3 DNA: TGCGCCAGCAGTCAAAGGTCAGGCTACACCTTC

D gene: NA
clone size: NA
V gene: TRBV21-1
J gene: TRBJ1-1
CDR3 length: 14
CDR3 protein: CASSKGGMNTEAFF
CDR3 DNA: TGTGCCAGCAGCAAAGGAGGAATGAACACTGAAGCTTTCTTT

D gene: TRBD1
clone size: NA
V gene: TRBV27
J gene: TRBJ1-1
CDR3 length: 16
CDR3 protein: CASSSRQGWVNTEAFF
CDR3 DNA: TGTGCCAGCAGTTCTCGACAGGGGTGGGTGAACACTGAAGCTTTCTTT

D gene: NA
clone size: NA
V gene: TRBV27
J gene: TRBJ1-6
CDR3 length: 15
CDR3 protein: CASSLSITGQTPLHF
CDR3 DNA: TGTGCCAGCAGTTTATCGATAACAGGGCAAACACCCCTCCACTTT

D gene: NA
clone size: NA
V gene: TRBV5-6
J gene: TRBJ1-1
CDR3 length: 15
CDR3 protein: CASSLGQLGNTEAFF
CDR3 DNA: TGTGCCAGCAGCTTGGGACAGTTGGGTAACACTGAAGCTTTCTTT

D gene: NA
clone size: NA
V gene: TRBV11-2
J gene: TRBJ1-6
CDR3 length: 13
CDR3 protein: CASSPGALSPLHF
CDR3 DNA: TGTGCCAGCAGCCCCGGCGCTCTTTCACCCCTCCACTTT